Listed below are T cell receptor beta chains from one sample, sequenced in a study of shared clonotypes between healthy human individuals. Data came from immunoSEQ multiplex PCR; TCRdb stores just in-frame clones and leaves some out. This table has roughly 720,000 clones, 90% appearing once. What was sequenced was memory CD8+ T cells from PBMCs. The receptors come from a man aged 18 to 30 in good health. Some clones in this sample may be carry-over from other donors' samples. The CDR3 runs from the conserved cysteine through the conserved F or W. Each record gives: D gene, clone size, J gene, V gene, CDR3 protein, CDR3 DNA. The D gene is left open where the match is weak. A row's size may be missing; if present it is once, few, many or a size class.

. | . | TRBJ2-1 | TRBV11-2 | CASSLDRGGNEQFF | TGTGCCAGCAGCTTAGATAGAGGAGGGAATGAGCAGTTCTTC
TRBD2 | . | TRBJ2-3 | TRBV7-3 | CASSPQTSGRTDTQYF | TGTGCCAGCAGCCCCCAGACTAGCGGGAGGACAGATACGCAGTATTTT
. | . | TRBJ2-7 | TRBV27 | CASSWGNSYEQYF | TGTGCCAGCAGTTGGGGTAACTCCTACGAGCAGTACTTC
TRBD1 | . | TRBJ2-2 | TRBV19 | CASSFTPSLQGAVGDTGELFF | TGTGCCAGTAGTTTTACCCCTTCCCTCCAGGGGGCGGTAGGAGACACCGGGGAGCTGTTTTTT
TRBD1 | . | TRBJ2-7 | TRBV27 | CASSYYGQGNSYEQYF | TGTGCCAGCAGTTACTACGGACAGGGGAATTCCTACGAGCAGTACTTC
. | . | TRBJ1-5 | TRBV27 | CASSLSPRGSNQPQHF | TGTGCCAGCAGTTTATCCCCCAGGGGTAGCAATCAGCCCCAGCATTTT
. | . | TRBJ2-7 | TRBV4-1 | CASSPPSYEQYF | TGCGCCAGCAGCCCCCCGAGCTACGAGCAGTACTTC
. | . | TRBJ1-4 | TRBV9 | CASSVDRGDLEKLFF | TGTGCCAGCAGCGTAGACCGGGGCGACCTGGAAAAACTGTTTTTT
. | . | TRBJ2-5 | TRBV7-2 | CASSADLSRETQYF | TGTGCCAGCAGCGCGGACCTCTCGCGGGAGACCCAGTACTTC
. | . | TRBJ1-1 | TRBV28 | CASSTGRTEAFF | TGTGCCAGCTCGACAGGAAGAACTGAAGCTTTCTTT
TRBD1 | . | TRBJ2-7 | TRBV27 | CASSLSPGTESYEQYF | TGTGCCAGCAGTTTAAGTCCTGGGACAGAATCCTACGAGCAGTACTTC
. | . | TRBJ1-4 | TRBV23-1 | CASLARAGEKLFF | TGCGCCAGCCTGGCCAGGGCCGGCGAAAAACTGTTTTTT
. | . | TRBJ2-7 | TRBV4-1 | CASSQVRSYEQYF | TGCGCCAGCAGCCAAGTACGTAGCTACGAGCAGTACTTC
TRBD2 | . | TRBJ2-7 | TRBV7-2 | CASSPGLAGAYEQYF | TGTGCCAGCAGCCCGGGACTAGCAGGAGCCTACGAGCAGTACTTC
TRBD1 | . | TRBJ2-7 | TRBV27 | CASSLSALGTGPLDEQYF | TGTGCCAGCAGTTTATCGGCTCTCGGGACAGGGCCCCTAGACGAGCAGTACTTC
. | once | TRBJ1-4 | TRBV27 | CASSVQGSNEKLFF | TGTGCCAGCAGCGTCCAGGGGAGTAATGAAAAACTGTTTTTT
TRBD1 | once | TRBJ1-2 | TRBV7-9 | CASSLDRGLHGYTF | TGTGCCAGCAGCTTAGACAGGGGGCTTCATGGCTACACCTTC
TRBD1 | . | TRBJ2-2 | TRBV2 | CASRADRANTGELFF | TGTGCCAGCAGGGCCGACAGGGCTAACACCGGGGAGCTGTTTTTT
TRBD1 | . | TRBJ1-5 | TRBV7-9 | CASSLISDRGLRNQPQHF | TGTGCCAGCAGCTTAATCTCGGACAGGGGGCTTCGCAATCAGCCCCAGCATTTT
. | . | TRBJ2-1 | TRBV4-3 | CASSQDRRDSYNEQFF | TGCGCCAGCAGCCAAGATAGGCGGGATTCTTACAATGAGCAGTTCTTC
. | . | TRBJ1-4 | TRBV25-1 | CASSYDQGPHATNEKLFF | TGTGCCAGCAGTTACGACCAGGGTCCCCACGCAACTAATGAAAAACTGTTTTTT
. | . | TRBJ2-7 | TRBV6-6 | CASSYYRDSEQYF | TGTGCCAGCAGTTACTACAGGGATAGCGAGCAGTACTTC
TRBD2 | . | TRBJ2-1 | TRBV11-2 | CASSPRGSFYNEQFF | TGTGCCAGCAGCCCCCGCGGGAGTTTTTACAATGAGCAGTTCTTC
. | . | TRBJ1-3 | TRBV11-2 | CASSLGGHSGNTIYF | TGTGCCAGCAGCCTTGGGGGCCACTCTGGAAACACCATATATTTT
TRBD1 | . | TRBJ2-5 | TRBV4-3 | CASSQTHGTFRGETQYF | TGCGCCAGCAGCCAAACTCATGGAACGTTCAGGGGGGAGACCCAGTACTTC
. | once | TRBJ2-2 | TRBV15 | CATSREGGIYTGELFF | TGTGCCACCAGCAGAGAGGGCGGGATTTACACCGGGGAGCTGTTTTTT
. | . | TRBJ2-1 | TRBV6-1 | CASLWTVSYNEQFF | TGTGCCAGCCTCTGGACAGTTTCCTACAATGAGCAGTTCTTC
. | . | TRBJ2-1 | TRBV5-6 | CASSHPDDYNEQFF | TGTGCCAGCAGCCACCCAGACGACTACAATGAGCAGTTCTTC
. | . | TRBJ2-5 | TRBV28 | CASSRQETQYF | TGTGCCAGCAGTAGACAAGAGACCCAGTACTTC
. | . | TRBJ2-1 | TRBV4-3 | CASSPRRVVGNEQFF | TGCGCCAGCAGCCCTCGGAGGGTTGTAGGCAATGAGCAGTTCTTC
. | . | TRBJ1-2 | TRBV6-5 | CASSPTGIYGYTF | TGTGCCAGCAGCCCTACAGGAATCTATGGCTACACCTTC
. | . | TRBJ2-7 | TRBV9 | CASSVARSPNYEQYF | TGTGCCAGCAGCGTAGCAAGGTCACCCAACTACGAGCAGTACTTC
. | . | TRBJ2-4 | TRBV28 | CASSGGAHIQYF | TGTGCCAGCAGTGGGGGGGCCCACATTCAGTACTTC
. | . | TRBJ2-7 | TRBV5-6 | CASSLGARSNYEQYF | TGTGCCAGCAGCTTGGGAGCCAGGTCTAACTACGAGCAGTACTTC
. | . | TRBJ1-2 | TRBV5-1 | CASSFGGGGYTF | TGCGCCAGCAGCTTCGGGGGTGGTGGCTACACCTTC
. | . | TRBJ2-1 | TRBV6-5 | CASSYSARTDYNEQFF | TGTGCCAGCAGTTATAGCGCTCGGACAGATTACAATGAGCAGTTCTTC
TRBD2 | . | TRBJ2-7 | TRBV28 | CASSFRTSGRDREQYF | TGTGCCAGCAGTTTCAGGACTAGCGGGAGGGATCGGGAGCAGTACTTC
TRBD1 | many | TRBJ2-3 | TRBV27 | CASSLGQGADTQYF | TGTGCCAGCAGCCTGGGACAGGGTGCAGATACGCAGTATTTT
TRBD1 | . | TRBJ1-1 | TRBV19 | CASRIQEGATEAFF | TGTGCCAGTAGAATTCAGGAGGGGGCGACTGAAGCTTTCTTT
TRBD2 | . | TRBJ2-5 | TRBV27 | CASSSGTSGTQETQYF | TGTGCCAGCAGTTCCGGGACTAGCGGGACTCAAGAGACCCAGTACTTC
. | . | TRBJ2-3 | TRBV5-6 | CASSLMTNLRNTDTQYF | TGTGCCAGCAGCTTGATGACTAATCTAAGGAATACAGATACGCAGTATTTT
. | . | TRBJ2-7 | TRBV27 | CASSLLGSHEQYF | TGTGCCAGCAGTTTATTGGGGAGCCACGAGCAGTACTTC
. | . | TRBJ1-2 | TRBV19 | CASSISRNYGYTF | TGTGCCAGTAGTATCTCCAGAAACTATGGCTACACCTTC